This passage covers 12 T cell receptor beta chains from one sample sequenced in a study of vaccination and CD4 T cells after COVID-19. These receptors' antigens are unknown. Treatment described: roughly nine-day PBMC culture with coronavirus spike peptide pools or control peptides (ViraFEST assay). The Oncomine TCR Beta short-read assay was applied to DNA of cultured CD4+ T cells. MiXCR, run by TCRdb on the PCR reads, gives a single entry per CDR3 protein. The table lists roughly 24,000 distinct CDR3 sequences, 40% of them singletons. Material: CD4+ T cells from blood, cultured in vitro. All receptors come from a human donor who had recovered from COVID-19.

The V and J genes are TRBV6-1 and TRBJ1-1; 9 bases are a match to TRBD1. There are 15 residues in the CDR3. With 5 bases clipped from V and 3 bases from J, the junction kept 7 bases outside the gene matches. The germline V gene encodes CDR1 MNHNS and CDR2 SASEGT. CDR3 protein: CASSRDRVLDTEAFF. The CDR3 DNA follows: TGTGCCAGCAGTCGGGACAGGGTATTGGACACTGAAGCTTTCTTT.

Only a few counts were recorded for this clonotype. V usage is TRBV28 and J usage is TRBJ1-5; 7 nucleotides agree with TRBD1. With 3 bases clipped from V and 0 bases from J, the junction kept 2 bases outside the gene matches. This CDR3 region has 15 residues. The germline gives CDR1 MDHEN, CDR2 SYDVKM. DNA for the CDR3: TGTGCCAGCAGTTTTCACAGGGGTAGCAATCAGCCCCAGCATTTT. Amino acids: CASSFHRGSNQPQHF.

V gene TRBV29-1 combines with J gene TRBJ2-2; D gene uncertain. This CDR3 contains 13 residues. Germline assignment: CDR1 SQVTM and CDR2 ANQGSEA. Between the trimmed V and J ends, which lost 6 bases and 4 bases, there was a span of 12 bases. This CDR3 is CSVRQRTTGELFF. Here the CDR3 DNA reads TGCAGCGTCCGCCAGAGAACCACCGGGGAGCTGTTTTTT.

This clonotype was recorded once. The genes are TRBV4-1 and TRBJ2-4; no reliable D call. The CDR3 loop spans 14 amino acids. Between the trimmed V and J ends, which lost 5 bases and 6 bases, there was a span of 14 bases. Germline CDR1 reads MGHRA; CDR2 reads YSYEKL. The CDR3 DNA reads TGCGCCAGCAGCTCCGGGTTACTGGGAAACATTCAGTACTTC. It yields the protein CASSSGLLGNIQYF.

This CDR3 is CASSDNSGANVLTF. CDR3 DNA: TGTGCCAGCAGTGACAACTCTGGGGCCAACGTCCTGACTTTC. The gene calls are TRBV6-4 and TRBJ2-6; no definite D call. CDR1 is MRHNA, CDR2 SNTAGT, per germline. The CDR3 totals 14 residues. V was clipped by 2 bases and J by 0 bases, with 2 bases between them.

V usage is TRBV7-9 and J usage is TRBJ2-1; 9 positions agree with TRBD1. V shed 4 bases, J shed 6 bases, and the junction held 7 bases outside the gene matches. Germline V CDR1 and CDR2: SEHNR, FQNEAQ (reference sequence). This CDR3 spans 15 amino acids. The CDR3 sequence: CASSSNRGLGNEQFF. The CDR3 coding sequence is TGTGCCAGCAGCTCTAACAGGGGGCTGGGCAATGAGCAGTTCTTC.

Of note for this clonotype: The junction departs from the called germline gene at one end, perhaps through a read error. V gene TRBV7-2 combines with J gene TRBJ2-7; the match to TRBD2 covers 7 bases. The V gene's germline CDR1 is SGHTA and CDR2 FQGNSA. There are 15 residues in the CDR3. This CDR3 reads CASSSMGEGGDERYF. The CDR3 coding sequence is TGTGCCAGCAGCTCAATGGGGGAGGGCGGAGACGAGCGGTACTTC.

This clonotype was observed a few times. The chain is built from TRBV2 and TRBJ1-5, with 7 bases matching TRBD1. Germline CDR1 is SNHLY and CDR2 is FYNNEI. Trimming took 8 bases from V and 4 from J; bases not matched to a gene: 5. The length of the CDR3 is 13 residues. The CDR3 DNA sequence: TGTGCCAGCGCCCAGGGGGTTAATCAGCCCCAGCATTTT. Its protein is CASAQGVNQPQHF.

The chain employs TRBV6-5 and TRBJ2-7; weak D call: TRBD1 (6 bases). The CDR3 length is 16 residues. Per the germline V gene, CDR1 is MNHEY and CDR2 is SVGAGI. Trimming removed 0 bases at V and 2 bases at J, with 14 bases between. CDR3: CASSYSGTRSPYEQYF. CDR3 nucleotide sequence: TGTGCCAGCAGTTACTCTGGGACACGATCCCCCTACGAGCAGTACTTC.

This sequence joins TRBV29-1 and TRBJ1-2; D unresolved. Germline V gene data show CDR1 as SQVTM and CDR2 as ANQGSEA. Trimming pared 5 bases from V and 4 bases from J, leaving 11 bases between. The CDR3 runs to 12 residues. CDR3 coding DNA: TGCAGCGTTTTTCAAACAAGCTATGGCTACACCTTC. This translates into CSVFQTSYGYTF.

This clonotype occurred a few times. This chain links TRBV12-3 or TRBV12-4 with TRBJ1-5; D perhaps matches TRBD1 (5 bases). V was cut by 2 bases and J by 4 bases, with 12 bases left in between. The CDR3 is 15 amino acids. In nucleotides, the CDR3 is TGTGCCAGCAGTTTAATACAGGACGGAAATCAGCCCCAGCATTTT. Its translation is CASSLIQDGNQPQHF.

There are a few counts of this clonotype. The chain has TRBV20-1 and TRBJ2-7; tentative D call: TRBD2 (6 bases). The CDR3 loop spans 12 amino acids. Between the trimmed V and J ends, which lost 6 bases and 5 bases, there was a span of 14 bases. CDR1 DFQATT and CDR2 SNEGSKA come from the germline V gene (reference sequence). CDR3 amino acids: CSAPRGFHEQYF. The CDR3 region has the DNA TGCAGTGCCCCACGGGGGTTCCACGAGCAGTACTTC.